This TCR beta chain was captured by sequencing in a study of blood T cell repertoires in COVID-19. Germline loops: CDR1 SGHRS, CDR2 YFSETQ. The CDR3 loop spans 18 amino acids. J was trimmed by 0 bases and V by 5 bases; bases with no gene match: 9. The protocol was immunoSEQ multiplex PCR, while the TCRdb copy is restricted to in-frame clones and leaves out a portion. The sample shows around 90,000 clones, 85% to 95% of them seen only once. The receptor was isolated from a woman aged 60 to 75 with active COVID-19. The chain recombines TRBV5-1 with TRBJ2-3, with 13 bases identical to TRBD2. The material sequenced was peripheral blood. The DNA for the CDR3 is TGCGCCAGCAGGAGACTAGCGGGAGGATCTACCAGCACAGATACGCAGTATTTT. It codes for CASRRLAGGSTSTDTQYF.